This T cell receptor beta chain was recovered during a study of cytomegalovirus exposure and HLA in healthy donors. Findings and limits, study-wide: In a later analysis, specific HLA alleles were associated with about 18,000 TCR beta sequences at a 0.05 false discovery rate. Most likely, a cluster of highly shared sequence variants arose as a sequencing artifact. In an earlier analysis, productive rearrangement rates for most beta V segments clustered near 87% or 30%.

Germline trimming cut 5 bases from V and 6 bases from J; bases unmatched to any gene: 0. Germline lookup yields CDR1 LNHDA and CDR2 SQIVND (reference sequence). This CDR3 has 13 amino acids. PCR was performed using 60 Vbeta and 13 Jbeta primers. Measured with immunoSEQ multiplex PCR; TCRdb has only the in-frame clones, and not every one. The ten most abundant clones cover over 0.95% of a sample with roughly 220,000 clones. As to this clone: Antigen: not known.

Though nominally healthy at sampling, donors likely had unrecorded immune exposures. This rearrangement joins TRBV19 to TRBJ2-1; 11 bases are shared with TRBD1. The TCR comes from a girl aged 2-10 years in good health and CMV-seropositive. The sequencing input was PBMCs. The CDR3 region has the DNA TGTGCCAGTAGTGGGACAGGGGGCAATGAGCAGTTCTTC. This translates into CASSGTGGNEQFF.